Below, 16 T cell receptor beta chains from the same sample are listed, as sequenced in a study of graft-versus-host responses after intestinal transplantation. No antigen is known for these receptors. The repertoire was sequenced with immunoSEQ multiplex PCR; TCRdb's copy has only in-frame clones and lacks some. The sample lists under 150,000 clones, 95% occurring once. Sample: unstimulated CD8+ T cells sorted from spleen or lymph node cells, taken before intestinal transplant. The receptors come from a human donor who received an intestinal transplant.

The V gene is TRBV27, the J gene TRBJ2-7; 9 bases are shared with TRBD1. Germline assignment: CDR1 MNHEY and CDR2 SMNVEV (reference sequence). After removal of 5 bases from V and 3 bases from J, the junction contained 5 bases not matched to a gene. The CDR3 runs to 14 residues. The CDR3 region has the DNA TGTGCCAGCAGTGACAGGGGGTCGGACTACGAGCAGTACTTC. Translation gives CASSDRGSDYEQYF.

The chain links TRBV28 to TRBJ2-3, with unresolved D. CDR3 length: 16 amino acids. The V end was cut by 9 bases, the J end by 4 bases, with 23 bases between. Germline lookup yields CDR1 MDHEN and CDR2 SYDVKM. CDR3 sequence reads: CASRTPASGSPDTQYF. The CDR3 DNA sequence: TGTGCCAGTCGAACCCCGGCCTCCGGCAGTCCAGATACGCAGTATTTT.

This clone has only one observation. The chain recombines TRBV6-1 with TRBJ2-5; D is perhaps TRBD1 (6 bases). The CDR3 consists of 16 residues. The V and J ends lost 0 bases and 4 bases respectively, with 15 bases between them. Germline V gene data show CDR1 as MNHNS and CDR2 as SASEGT. DNA for the CDR3: TGTGCCAGCAGTGAAGCGCTCAGGACAGTAGGAGAGACCCAGTACTTC. Protein sequence: CASSEALRTVGETQYF.

The chain combines TRBV6-5 with TRBJ2-7; D remains unclear. V gave up 0 bases and J gave up 0 bases, with 12 bases separating them. Germline-derived CDR1 and CDR2 are MNHEY and SVGAGI. The CDR3 has 16 amino acids. The CDR3 DNA follows: TGTGCCAGCAGTTACTCCTGGCAGGAGAGCTCCTACGAGCAGTACTTC. Residues: CASSYSWQESSYEQYF.

V gene TRBV4-3 combines with J gene TRBJ1-5; D is possibly TRBD1 (5 bases). Germline V gene lookup returns CDR1 LGHNA and CDR2 YSLEER. The CDR3 runs to 15 residues. Trimming stripped 0 bases from V and 1 base from J, with 7 bases between. The CDR3 is CASSQDRASNQPQHF. The CDR3 nucleotides read TGCGCCAGCAGCCAAGACAGGGCAAGCAATCAGCCCCAGCATTTT.

The rearrangement uses TRBV28 and TRBJ2-5; D not resolved. The J call may be wrong; the DNA end is better matched by TRBJ2-7. The CDR3 length is 13 residues. Germline lookup yields CDR1 MDHEN and CDR2 SYDVKM. The CDR3 DNA reads as TGTGCCAGCAGTCCCCCCGGGTTTTACGAGCAGTACTTC. Its translation is CASSPPGFYEQYF.

The chain recombines TRBV28 with TRBJ1-3; 8 nucleotides line up with TRBD1. J gave up 4 bases and V 8 bases, and 4 bases lay outside the gene matches. The CDR3 sequence is 13 residues long. Germline-derived CDR1 and CDR2 are MDHEN and SYDVKM. In DNA form, the CDR3 reads TGTGCCAGCGGACAGGGACGAGGAAACACCATATATTTT. Residues: CASGQGRGNTIYF.

A note on this clone: Other DNA sequences of this sample code for an identical CDR3. The chain links TRBV19 to TRBJ2-7; 9 bases agree with TRBD1. The V gene's germline CDR1 is LNHDA and CDR2 SQIVND (reference sequence). The V and J ends lost 5 bases and 1 base, in that order; junction bases with no gene match: 3. The CDR3 is 14 amino acids. The chain's CDR3 is CASSAGTGSYEQYF. In nucleotides, the CDR3 is TGTGCCAGTAGTGCCGGGACAGGGTCCTACGAGCAGTACTTC.

The chain joins TRBV4-3 to TRBJ2-5, with no clear D. This CDR3 comprises 12 residues. The germline CDR1 and CDR2 sequences are LGHNA and YSLEER. V was shortened by 1 base and J by 5 bases, with 5 bases between the two germline ends. In nucleotides, the CDR3 is TGCGCCAGCAGCCAAGTCTCGGAGACCCAGTACTTC. As protein: CASSQVSETQYF.

The V and J genes are TRBV2 and TRBJ1-5; D not resolved. Trimming removed 7 bases at V and 2 bases at J, with 15 bases between. Germline V gene lookup returns CDR1 SNHLY and CDR2 FYNNEI. The CDR3 is 15 residues long. Here the CDR3 reads CASTSPEVGNQPQHF. DNA of the CDR3: TGTGCCAGCACCTCACCGGAGGTCGGCAATCAGCCCCAGCATTTT.

This rearrangement joins TRBV7-9 to TRBJ2-1; TRBD2 matches at 11 bases. This CDR3 region has 15 residues. J was trimmed by 8 bases and V by 2 bases; bases with no gene match: 5. CDR1 and CDR2 (germline): SEHNR, FQNEAQ (reference sequence). CDR3 protein: CASSLTSGRGDEQFF. The CDR3 region has the DNA TGTGCCAGCAGCTTAACTAGCGGGAGAGGGGATGAGCAGTTCTTC.

This clone was recorded only once. The V gene is TRBV4-1, the J gene TRBJ2-2; the match to TRBD1 covers 10 bases. Germline CDR1 and CDR2: MGHRA and YSYEKL. The trim removed 2 bases at V and 4 bases at J, leaving 4 bases unmatched. The length of the CDR3 is 16 residues. This CDR3 reads CASSQRTGGATGELFF. DNA of the CDR3: TGCGCCAGCAGCCAACGGACAGGGGGAGCCACCGGGGAGCTGTTTTTT.

Worth noting for this clone: An end of the junction does not agree with germline; a read error may underlie this. The chain uses TRBV2 and TRBJ1-3; 8 nucleotides match TRBD1. Germline V gives CDR1 SNHLY, CDR2 FYNNEI. This CDR3 is built from 20 residues. In nucleotides, the CDR3 is TGTACCAGCAGTGAAGCTCCTGGACAGGGAGAAATGCTCTGGGGAAACACCATATATTTT. It yields the protein CTSSEAPGQGEMLWGNTIYF.

V gene TRBV14 combines with J gene TRBJ1-1, with unresolved D. The CDR3 runs to 12 residues. Looked up from germline, CDR1 is SGHDN and CDR2 is FVKESK. V shed 4 bases and J shed 7 bases, with 10 bases lying between them. CDR3 nucleotide sequence: TGTGCCAGCAGCCCCTTATCCGGTGAAGCTTTCTTT. Translating gives CASSPLSGEAFF.

The chain combines TRBV6-5 with TRBJ2-5, with D tentatively TRBD2 (7 bases). CDR3 size: 15 residues. Germline V lookup: CDR1 MNHEY, CDR2 SVGAGI. Trimming shortened V by 0 bases and J by 5 bases, and 13 bases separated the two germline ends. The CDR3 bases are TGTGCCAGCAGTTACTCGGGGGGGGCTCGGGAGACCCAGTACTTC. It codes for CASSYSGGARETQYF.

The chain joins TRBV19 to TRBJ2-3; D unclear. Trimming stripped 6 bases from V and 2 bases from J, with 9 bases between. The V gene's germline CDR1 is LNHDA and CDR2 SQIVND (reference sequence). The CDR3 is 13 amino acids. CDR3 sequence (DNA): TGTGCCAGTAGAGACGATAACACAGATACGCAGTATTTT. Translated: CASRDDNTDTQYF.